The next 21 T cell receptor beta chains were all read from a single sample in a study of T cells in Graves' hyperthyroidism and ophthalmopathy. TCR beta CDR3 regions were amplified from RNA transcripts. RT-PCR in the first round (using the HTBI primer set) targeted the TCR CDR3. TCRdb re-analysed the multiplex PCR reads in MiXCR, keeping a single row per CDR3 protein. The sample comprises about 680,000 distinct CDR3 sequences, about 35% of which are singletons, and around a third rests with the top ten. Sequenced: blood. All receptors derive from a woman in her thirties or forties with Graves' hyperthyroidism.

This clonotype was observed many times. The V and J genes are TRBV7-9 and TRBJ1-1, with a possible D match to TRBD1 (5 bases). Germline assignment: CDR1 SEHNR and CDR2 FQNEAQ (reference sequence). V lost 5 bases and J lost 0, with 10 bases in between. This CDR3 has 14 amino acids. CDR3: CASSVRGMNTEAFF. For the CDR3, the DNA is TGTGCCAGCAGCGTGCGGGGCATGAACACTGAAGCTTTCTTT.

This clonotype has ten or more counts. This chain joins TRBV4-3 and TRBJ2-7, with 9 bases lining up with TRBD1. J gave up 9 bases and V 1 base, and 10 bases lay outside the gene matches. Per the germline V gene, CDR1 is LGHNA and CDR2 is YSLEER. The CDR3 loop spans 15 amino acids. DNA for the CDR3: TGCGCCAGCAGCCAAGGGAGGACAGGGGCCTTCGGGCAGTACTTC. It encodes CASSQGRTGAFGQYF.

This chain uses TRBV4-3 with TRBJ1-1; D gene unclear. The CDR3 totals 13 residues. Germline lookup yields CDR1 LGHNA and CDR2 YSLEER. V lost 2 bases to trimming and J lost 6 bases, with 10 bases between them. The CDR3 DNA reads TGCGCCAGCAGCCAAACGCTCTTTGCTGAAGCTTTCTTT. Translating it yields CASSQTLFAEAFF.

This clonotype was observed at least ten times. V usage is TRBV12-3 or TRBV12-4 and J usage is TRBJ1-4; perhaps TRBD1 as D (5 bases). Between the trimmed V and J ends, which lost 3 bases and 7 bases, there was a span of 9 bases. This CDR3 has 13 amino acids. The CDR3 is CASSFSGPEKLFF. The CDR3 nucleotides are TGTGCCAGCAGTTTCTCAGGGCCTGAAAAACTGTTTTTT.

This clonotype was seen ten or more times. J is TRBJ1-1 and V is TRBV19, with D maybe TRBD1 (6 bases). Germline V gives CDR1 LNHDA, CDR2 SQIVND (reference sequence). V shed 5 bases and J shed 4 bases, with 11 bases lying between them. The CDR3 spans 13 residues. CDR3 residues: CASSLGAGTEAFF. The DNA of the CDR3 is TGTGCCAGTAGTTTGGGGGCAGGCACTGAAGCTTTCTTT.

This chain joins TRBV15 and TRBJ1-2; D is unclear. This CDR3 comprises 15 residues. V was clipped by 3 bases and J by 3 bases, with 14 bases between them. Germline V gene data show CDR1 as LNHNV and CDR2 as YYDKDF (reference sequence). Here the CDR3 DNA reads TGTGCCACCAGCAGTCCCAGTACATGGGACTATGGCTACACCTTC. As protein: CATSSPSTWDYGYTF.

As for this clonotype: The junction departs from germline at one end; a sequencing error may be responsible. The chain carries TRBV5-6 and TRBJ2-5, with a possible D match to TRBD2 (5 bases). There are 15 residues in the CDR3. Germline V gives CDR1 SGHDT, CDR2 YYEEEE. Here the CDR3 reads CASSRSPGNGETKYF. Here the CDR3 DNA reads TGTGCCAGCAGCCGATCCCCGGGGAACGGAGAGACCAAGTACTTC.

This clonotype was detected many times. The rearrangement uses TRBV19 and TRBJ1-1, with D maybe TRBD1 (5 bases). The CDR3 has 13 residues. Trimming cost V 9 bases and J 1 base, with 12 bases left between them. The germline gives CDR1 LNHDA, CDR2 SQIVND (reference sequence). The CDR3, as DNA: TGTGCCAGCAGCGTCACAGGGAACACTGAAGCTTTCTTT. Translated: CASSVTGNTEAFF.

The V call is TRBV20-1, the J call TRBJ2-7, with unresolved D. The V end was cut by 0 bases, the J end by 8 bases, with 17 bases between. Germline loops: CDR1 DFQATT, CDR2 SNEGSKA (reference sequence). The CDR3 has 14 residues. CDR3 bases: TGCAGTGCTAGAGATAACCCAAAGGGTAAGAAGCAGTACTTC. Its translation is CSARDNPKGKKQYF.

This clonotype was recorded at least ten times. The chain employs TRBV7-9 and TRBJ1-1; no clear D. The CDR3 extends over 13 amino acids. Germline CDR1 SEHNR, CDR2 FQNEAQ (reference sequence). Between the trimmed V and J ends, which lost 3 bases and 3 bases, there was a span of 8 bases. As DNA, the CDR3 is TGTGCCAGCAGCTTTTACCGGTACACTGAAGCTTTCTTT. Residues: CASSFYRYTEAFF.

The gene calls are TRBV2 and TRBJ1-5; 9 positions match TRBD1. The CDR3 totals 15 residues. The germline V gene has CDR1 SNHLY and CDR2 FYNNEI. Losses at the gene ends were 6 bases for V and 3 bases for J; bases not matched to a gene: 6. In DNA form, the CDR3 reads TGTGCCAGCAGGGTGGGACAGGGCTACAATCAGCCCCAGCATTTT. Translation gives CASRVGQGYNQPQHF.

The chain joins TRBV12-3 or TRBV12-4 to TRBJ1-1; D is uncertain. CDR3 length equals 14 residues. Deletions cut 5 bases from V and 3 bases from J, with 13 bases between. The CDR3 protein is CASSEFSGDTEAFF. The CDR3, as DNA: TGTGCCAGCAGTGAATTTAGTGGGGACACTGAAGCTTTCTTT.

This clonotype appeared many times. The chain combines TRBV5-5 with TRBJ1-1, with 7 nucleotides matching TRBD1. Looked up from germline, CDR1 is SGHKS and CDR2 is YYEKEE (reference sequence). With V trimmed by 3 bases and J by 2 bases, 4 bases remained unmatched. This CDR3 spans 14 amino acids. Here the CDR3 reads CASSYGQVNTEAFF. The CDR3 DNA is TGTGCCAGCAGCTACGGACAGGTTAACACTGAAGCTTTCTTT.

This chain links TRBV20-1 with TRBJ2-7, with a tentative D call TRBD2 (7 bases). The CDR3 covers 13 residues. The V end was cut by 6 bases, the J end by 5 bases, with 17 bases between. Germline CDR1 and CDR2: DFQATT and SNEGSKA (reference sequence). The CDR3 DNA follows: TGCAGTGCAGAAAGGGGGGGGGTCAACGAGCAGTACTTC. Amino acid sequence: CSAERGGVNEQYF.

This chain links TRBV7-9 with TRBJ2-7; 8 bases fit TRBD2. CDR3 size: 14 residues. Germline trimming cut 5 bases from V and 6 bases from J; bases unmatched to any gene: 9. The germline V gene has CDR1 SEHNR and CDR2 FQNEAQ (reference sequence). The CDR3 DNA sequence: TGTGCCAGCAGCCTCTGGCGGGGGGCGGGCGAGCAGTACTTC. Protein: CASSLWRGAGEQYF.

This chain links TRBV10-1 with TRBJ2-7; weak D call: TRBD1 (6 bases). The germline V gene encodes CDR1 WNHNN and CDR2 SYGVQD (reference sequence). CDR3 size: 13 residues. The V gene lost 4 bases and the J gene lost 9 bases, with 16 bases spanning the gap. CDR3 sequence reads: CASSVQGYNGQYF. In DNA form, the CDR3 reads TGCGCCAGCAGTGTACAGGGTTACAATGGGCAGTACTTC.

In the case of this clonotype: Likely a read error: the CDR3 ends without its conserved phenylalanine or tryptophan. Because the CDR3's place on the DNA is in doubt, the DNA is left out and the CDR3 is given as listed by TCRdb. V and J are TRBV25-1 and TRBJ2-2. With termini counted, the CDR3 has 10 amino acids. In germline, CDR1 is MGHDK, CDR2 SYGVNS. The CDR3 is CASSEFSRRG.

In its sample, this clonotype was seen many times. The chain couples TRBV7-3 to TRBJ1-6; D not resolved. The CDR3 spans 15 residues. Germline CDR1 SGHTA, CDR2 FQGTGA. With 0 bases removed from V and 5 bases from J, the gap between germline ends came to 8 bases. As DNA, the CDR3 is TGTGCCAGCAGCTTAACGTCCACAGATAATTCACCCCTCCACTTT. Translation gives CASSLTSTDNSPLHF.

This clonotype was seen a few times. V and J are TRBV10-3 and TRBJ2-2, with D tentatively TRBD1 (6 bases). Germline assignment: CDR1 ENHRY and CDR2 SYGVKD. CDR3 length: 14 residues. V lost 4 bases and J lost 7, with 13 bases in between. The CDR3 sequence is CAISGVNRDGELFF. Here the CDR3 DNA reads TGTGCCATCAGTGGAGTAAACAGGGACGGGGAGCTGTTTTTT.

The chain links TRBV4-3 to TRBJ2-2; tentatively, D is TRBD2 (5 bases). The V and J ends lost 3 bases and 2 bases respectively, with 10 bases between them. The CDR3 loop spans 15 amino acids. Germline values: CDR1 LGHNA, CDR2 YSLEER. Written as DNA, the CDR3 is TGCGCCAGCAGCCATGGGAGCACCAACACCGGGGAGCTGTTTTTT. Protein product: CASSHGSTNTGELFF.

The chain couples TRBV24-1 to TRBJ1-1; 11 nucleotides match TRBD1. The CDR3 consists of 16 residues. With 2 bases clipped from V and 3 bases from J, the junction kept 4 bases outside the gene matches. Germline assignment: CDR1 KGHDR and CDR2 SFDVKD. For the CDR3, the DNA is TGTGCCACCAGTGATTCCGGGACAGGGGGAGACACTGAAGCTTTCTTT. Translating it yields CATSDSGTGGDTEAFF.